The following is a T cell receptor beta chain sequence with its context. What it binds is not known. This specimen belongs to a study of cytomegalovirus exposure and HLA in healthy donors. Points from the study as a whole: Diagnosis of cytomegalovirus status made by the classifier reportedly showed high specificity and sensitivity.

Germline V lookup: CDR1 SGHAT, CDR2 FQDESV (reference sequence). CDR3 size: 14 residues. The ends lost 7 bases at V and 3 bases at J; junction bases unmatched: 7. The PCR contained 60 Vbeta and 13 Jbeta primers. Libraries were prepared by immunoSEQ multiplex PCR; TCRdb keeps only in-frame clonotypes and omits some of them. The sample lists 150,000 to 200,000 clones, about 80% occurring once. Sequencing was performed on PBMCs. The gene calls are TRBV11-1 and TRBJ1-1; 8 bases map to TRBD1. The TCR sequence derives from a man aged 18 to 29 in good health and CMV-seropositive. CDR3 residues: CASTRTGLDTEAFF. The CDR3, as DNA: TGTGCCAGCACCCGGACAGGGCTAGACACTGAAGCTTTCTTT.